The 12 T cell receptor beta chains in this list originate from one sample, sequenced in a study of cytomegalovirus exposure and HLA in healthy donors. With 60 Vbeta and 13 Jbeta primers, the PCR was carried out. Method: immunoSEQ multiplex PCR; TCRdb's copy keeps in-frame clones and lacks some. The sample lists some 97,000 clones; roughly four fifths were seen once. Sequenced material: PBMCs. The source of these receptors is a male donor in good health and CMV-seropositive.

The CDR3 sequence: CASSQDGGKGTGTTDTQYF. CDR3 DNA sequence: TGCGCCAGCAGCCAAGATGGTGGTAAGGGGACAGGGACCACAGATACGCAGTATTTT. The chain recombines TRBV4-1 with TRBJ2-3, with 9 bases fitting TRBD1. Germline-derived CDR1 and CDR2 are MGHRA and YSYEKL. The CDR3 totals 19 residues. Trimming cost V 0 bases and J 2 bases; bases outside gene matches: 12.

The V gene is TRBV5-1, the J gene TRBJ1-5, with D possibly TRBD1 on 6 matching bases. CDR3 length: 15 amino acids. V was cut by 1 base and J by 0 bases, with 8 bases left in between. The germline CDR1 and CDR2 sequences are SGHRS and YFSETQ. As DNA, the CDR3 is TGCGCCAGCAGCTTGAGAGGGGGTAGCAATCAGCCCCAGCATTTT. This encodes CASSLRGGSNQPQHF.

A few counts support this clone. The sample has other DNA sequences that encode this CDR3 too. The V and J genes are TRBV7-9 and TRBJ1-1, with a weak D call TRBD1 (5 bases). CDR1 is SEHNR and CDR2 is FQNEAQ in the germline V gene (reference sequence). CDR3 size: 13 residues. V shed 4 bases and J shed 5 bases, with 11 bases lying between them. CDR3 in DNA: TGTGCCAGCAGCTCCCTCCGGGGGACTGAAGCTTTCTTT. This gives the protein CASSSLRGTEAFF. Supplemented by reference TRBV7-9 and TRBJ1-1, the full variable domain reads DTGVSQNPRHKITKRGQNVTFRCDPISEHNRLYWYRQTLGQGPEFLTYFQNEAQLEKSRLLSDRFSAERPKGSFSTLEIQRTEQGDSAMYLCASSSLRGTEAFFGQGTRLTVV.

The gene calls are TRBV30 and TRBJ2-7, with TRBD1 identical over 7 bases. The CDR3 spans 12 residues. V trimming: 5 bases; J trimming: 0 bases; junction bases outside the gene matches: 1. Germline V CDR1 and CDR2: GTSNPN, SVGIG (reference sequence). The CDR3 bases are TGTGCCTGGGGACAGGACTCCTACGAGCAGTACTTC. Its translation: CAWGQDSYEQYF. The variable domain in full, with the rest retrieved from reference TRBV30 and TRBJ2-7, is SQTIHQWPATLVQPVGSPLSLECTVEGTSNPNLYWYRQAAGRGLQLLFYSVGIGQISSEVPQNLSASRPQDRQFILSSKKLLLSDSGFYLCAWGQDSYEQYFGPGTRLTVT.

The J gene is TRBJ1-2, the V gene TRBV6-6, with 8 bases fitting TRBD1. After removal of 8 bases from V and 4 bases from J, the junction contained 6 bases not matched to a gene. This CDR3 is 13 amino acids long. CDR1 and CDR2 (germline): MNHNY, SVGAGI (reference sequence). The CDR3 DNA reads as TGTGCCAGCGGACAGGGAGAGAGCTATGGCTACACCTTC. It translates to CASGQGESYGYTF.

This chain's CDR3 is CASSSNGQFQETQYF. The CDR3 DNA is TGTGCCAGCTCTAGCAACGGGCAATTCCAAGAGACCCAGTACTTC. The V gene is TRBV6-5, the J gene TRBJ2-5; D is perhaps TRBD2 (5 bases). The CDR3 runs 15 residues. Trimming shortened V by 8 bases and J by 1 base, and 17 bases separated the two germline ends. The germline V gene encodes CDR1 MNHEY and CDR2 SVGAGI.

CDR3 sequence: CASSQRTGENTEAFF. The CDR3 coding sequence is TGTGCCAGCTCACAACGGACAGGAGAGAACACTGAAGCTTTCTTT. V usage is TRBV18 and J usage is TRBJ1-1; 7 bases fit TRBD1. Germline loops: CDR1 KGHSH, CDR2 LQKENI. CDR3 size: 15 residues. V lost 4 bases and J lost 1; bases outside the gene matches: 6.

The chain carries TRBV7-2 and TRBJ1-1; maybe TRBD1 (6 bases). Germline-derived CDR1 and CDR2 are SGHTA and FQGNSA. The CDR3 sequence is 17 residues long. Trimming took 0 bases from V and 8 from J, leaving 22 bases between them. The CDR3 DNA reads as TGTGCCAGCAGCTTAGCAGAGTGGGCAGGGGCGCCGCTGGAAGCTTTCTTT. Its translation: CASSLAEWAGAPLEAFF. Supplemented by reference TRBV7-2 and TRBJ1-1, the full variable domain reads GAGVSQSPSNKVTEKGKDVELRCDPISGHTALYWYRQSLGQGLEFLIYFQGNSAPDKSGLPSDRFSAERTGGSVSTLTIQRTQQEDSAVYLCASSLAEWAGAPLEAFFGQGTRLTVV.

This clone was counted at least ten times. J is TRBJ2-3 and V is TRBV5-1, with 7 bases fitting TRBD1. Per the germline V gene, CDR1 is SGHRS and CDR2 is YFSETQ. This CDR3 contains 15 residues. With 4 bases clipped from V and 0 bases from J, the junction kept 5 bases outside the gene matches. The CDR3 spells CASSLSGQSTDTQYF. The CDR3 DNA follows: TGCGCCAGCAGCCTTTCGGGACAGAGCACAGATACGCAGTATTTT.

This clone was observed a handful of times. The rearrangement uses TRBV30 and TRBJ2-5; TRBD2 might be the D (6 bases). The ends were cut back, 1 base at V and 7 bases at J, with 10 bases in the middle. Germline V gene lookup returns CDR1 GTSNPN and CDR2 SVGIG (reference sequence). CDR3 length equals 12 residues. The CDR3 DNA sequence: TGTGCCTGGAGTGCCGGGACTGGGACCCAGTACTTC. Its protein is CAWSAGTGTQYF.

The V and J genes are TRBV7-8 and TRBJ2-2; weak D call: TRBD2 (6 bases). This CDR3 region has 15 residues. CDR1 is SGHVS and CDR2 is FQNEAQ in the germline V gene. V was trimmed by 10 bases and J by 0 bases, leaving 15 bases between them. The CDR3 reads CATIGGATNTGELFF. DNA for the CDR3: TGTGCCACCATCGGGGGAGCTACGAACACCGGGGAGCTGTTTTTT.

This chain uses TRBV30 with TRBJ1-4; 9 nucleotides line up with TRBD1. Germline V lookup: CDR1 GTSNPN, CDR2 SVGIG (reference sequence). CDR3 length: 18 amino acids. The J segment lost 7 bases and the V segment lost 3 bases, leaving 18 bases of the junction unmatched. The CDR3 protein is CAWSRKSGDRVGSEKLFF. The CDR3 DNA follows: TGTGCCTGGAGCCGAAAGAGCGGGGACAGGGTGGGGAGTGAAAAACTGTTTTTT.